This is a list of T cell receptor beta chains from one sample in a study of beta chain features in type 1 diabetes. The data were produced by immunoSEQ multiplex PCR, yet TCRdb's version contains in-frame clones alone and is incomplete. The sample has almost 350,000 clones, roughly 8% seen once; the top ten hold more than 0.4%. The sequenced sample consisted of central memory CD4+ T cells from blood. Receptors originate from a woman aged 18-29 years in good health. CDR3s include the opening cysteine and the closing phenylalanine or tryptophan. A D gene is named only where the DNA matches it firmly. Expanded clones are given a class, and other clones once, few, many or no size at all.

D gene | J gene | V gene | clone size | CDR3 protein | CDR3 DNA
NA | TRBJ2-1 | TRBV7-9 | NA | CASSLGTTRNEQFF | TGTGCCAGCAGCTTAGGTACTACGCGCAATGAGCAGTTCTTC
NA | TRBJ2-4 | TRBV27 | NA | CASSSDNENIQYF | TGTGCCAGCAGTTCAGATAACGAAAACATTCAGTACTTC
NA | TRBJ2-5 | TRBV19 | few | CASSSVGGGSETQYF | TGTGCCAGTAGTTCCGTAGGAGGGGGCAGTGAGACCCAGTACTTC
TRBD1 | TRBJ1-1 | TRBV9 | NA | CASSPGQGARSWTEAFF | TGTGCCAGCAGCCCCGGACAGGGGGCGCGTTCATGGACTGAAGCTTTCTTT
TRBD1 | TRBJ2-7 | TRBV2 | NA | CASIRDRGYEQYF | TGTGCCAGCATACGGGACAGAGGCTACGAGCAGTACTTC
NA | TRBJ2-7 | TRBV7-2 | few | CASSLDRLYEQYF | TGTGCCAGCAGCTTAGATAGACTCTACGAGCAGTACTTC
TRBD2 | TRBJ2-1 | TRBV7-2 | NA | CASSLATGGEQFF | TGTGCCAGCAGCTTAGCGACGGGGGGTGAGCAGTTCTTC
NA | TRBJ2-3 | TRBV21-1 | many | CASSPAVSSTDTQYF | TGTGCCAGCAGCCCGGCGGTCTCTAGCACAGATACGCAGTATTTT
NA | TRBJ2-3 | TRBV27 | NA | CASSSSSTDTQYF | TGTGCCAGCAGTTCGTCGAGCACAGATACGCAGTATTTT
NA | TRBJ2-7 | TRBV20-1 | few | CSARDRGEQYF | TGCAGTGCTAGAGATCGAGGCGAGCAGTACTTC
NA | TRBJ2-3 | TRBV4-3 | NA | CASSNEGADTQYF | TGCGCCAGCAGCAACGAGGGTGCAGATACGCAGTATTTT
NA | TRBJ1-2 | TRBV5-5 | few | CASSLAGKGYGYTF | TGTGCCAGCAGCTTAGCAGGGAAGGGGTATGGCTACACCTTC
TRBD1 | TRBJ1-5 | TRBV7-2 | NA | CASSPGQGRHSNQPQHF | TGTGCCAGCAGCCCAGGACAGGGGAGACATAGCAATCAGCCCCAGCATTTT
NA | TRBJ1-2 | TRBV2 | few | CASSPGSRGYTF | TGTGCCAGCAGCCCCGGTAGTCGCGGCTACACCTTC
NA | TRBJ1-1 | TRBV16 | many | CASSLAGYTEAFF | TGTGCCAGCAGCCTAGCTGGGTACACTGAAGCTTTCTTT
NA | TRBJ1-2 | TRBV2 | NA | CASSVAVDYGYTF | TGTGCCAGCAGTGTAGCCGTTGACTATGGCTACACCTTC
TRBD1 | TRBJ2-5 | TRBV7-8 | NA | CASSRRQGAGETQYF | TGTGCCAGCAGCCGAAGACAGGGGGCTGGGGAGACCCAGTACTTC
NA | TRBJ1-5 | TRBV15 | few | CATSGNPPIQPQHF | TGTGCCACCAGCGGAAACCCCCCAATCCAGCCCCAGCATTTT
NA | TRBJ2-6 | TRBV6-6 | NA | CASRGSGGGANVLTF | TGTGCCAGCAGGGGCTCAGGCGGTGGGGCCAACGTCCTGACTTTC
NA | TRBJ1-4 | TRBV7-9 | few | CASSVRSPNEKLFF | TGTGCCAGCAGCGTACGGAGTCCTAATGAAAAACTGTTTTTT
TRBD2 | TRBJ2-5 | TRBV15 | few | CATSRAWASGRETQYF | TGTGCCACCAGCAGAGCATGGGCTAGCGGGAGAGAGACCCAGTACTTC
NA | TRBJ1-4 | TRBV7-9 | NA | CASTPHPSTNEKLFF | TGTGCCAGCACCCCCCACCCTTCAACTAATGAAAAACTGTTTTTT
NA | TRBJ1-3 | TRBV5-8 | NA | CASSQESGNTIYF | TGCGCCAGCAGCCAAGAAAGCGGAAACACCATATATTTT
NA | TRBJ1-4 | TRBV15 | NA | CATSRGVPGRSTNEKLFF | TGTGCCACCAGCAGAGGAGTCCCCGGACGGTCAACTAATGAAAAACTGTTTTTT
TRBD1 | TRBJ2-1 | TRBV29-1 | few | CSVKRGQGVDNEQFF | TGCAGCGTTAAGAGAGGACAGGGGGTGGACAATGAGCAGTTCTTC
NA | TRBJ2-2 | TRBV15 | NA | CATSRDTARGGELFF | TGTGCCACCAGCAGAGATACCGCACGCGGCGGGGAGCTGTTTTTT
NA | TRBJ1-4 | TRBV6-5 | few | CASSARGRFDEKLFF | TGTGCCAGCAGTGCTCGGGGCCGCTTCGATGAAAAACTGTTTTTT
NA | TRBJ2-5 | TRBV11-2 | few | CASSPRQPTETQYF | TGTGCCAGCAGCCCCCGACAGCCTACAGAGACCCAGTACTTC
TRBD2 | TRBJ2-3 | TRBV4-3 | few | CASSQESGRVSTDTQYF | TGCGCCAGCAGCCAAGAAAGCGGGAGGGTGAGCACAGATACGCAGTATTTT
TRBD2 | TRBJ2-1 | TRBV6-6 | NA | CASKLPTSGTDEQFF | TGTGCCAGCAAACTACCGACTAGCGGGACAGATGAGCAGTTCTTC
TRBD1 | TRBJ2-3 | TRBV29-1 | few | CSGGQANTDTQYF | TGCAGCGGGGGACAGGCGAACACAGATACGCAGTATTTT
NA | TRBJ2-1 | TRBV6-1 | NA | CASTRRLGGDSEQFF | TGTGCCAGCACCCGGAGACTAGGAGGAGATTCTGAGCAGTTCTTC
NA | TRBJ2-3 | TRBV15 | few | CATSRVGVDTQYF | TGTGCCACCAGCAGGGTCGGTGTAGATACGCAGTATTTT
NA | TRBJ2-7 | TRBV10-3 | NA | CAISEIGYEQYF | TGTGCCATCAGTGAAATTGGTTACGAGCAGTACTTC
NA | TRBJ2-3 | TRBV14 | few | CASSPGSYTDTQYF | TGTGCCAGCAGCCCAGGGTCGTACACAGATACGCAGTATTTT
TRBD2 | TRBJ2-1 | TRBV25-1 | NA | CASSASGSVVEQFF | TGTGCCAGCAGTGCTAGCGGGAGTGTAGTTGAGCAGTTCTTC
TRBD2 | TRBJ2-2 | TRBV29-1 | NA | CSVAGLAGVTNTGELFF | TGCAGCGTTGCCGGACTAGCGGGAGTTACGAACACCGGGGAGCTGTTTTTT
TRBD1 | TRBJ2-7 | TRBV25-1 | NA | CASSEEDRGRYEQYF | TGTGCCAGCAGTGAGGAGGACAGGGGGAGGTACGAGCAGTACTTC
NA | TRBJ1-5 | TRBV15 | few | CATSREWGVGQPQHF | TGTGCCACCAGCAGAGAGTGGGGTGTAGGTCAGCCCCAGCATTTT
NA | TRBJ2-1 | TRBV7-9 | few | CASSTYKSGNRANEQFF | TGTGCCAGCAGCACATATAAGTCGGGGAATAGGGCCAATGAGCAGTTCTTC
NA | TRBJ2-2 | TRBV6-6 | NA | CASRPRSDTGELFF | TGTGCCAGCAGGCCCAGATCGGACACCGGGGAGCTGTTTTTT
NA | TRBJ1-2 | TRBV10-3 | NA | CATMDRYYGYTF | TGTGCCACGATGGACCGGTACTATGGCTACACCTTC
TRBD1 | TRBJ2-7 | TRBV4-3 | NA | CASSQGPSGTAMPYEQYF | TGCGCCAGCAGCCAGGGACCCTCCGGGACAGCGATGCCCTACGAGCAGTACTTC
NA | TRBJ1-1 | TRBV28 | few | CASSLMWMNTEAFF | TGTGCCAGCAGTTTAATGTGGATGAACACTGAAGCTTTCTTT
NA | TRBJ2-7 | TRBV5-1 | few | CASSLDGGEQYF | TGCGCCAGCAGCTTGGATGGCGGCGAGCAGTACTTC
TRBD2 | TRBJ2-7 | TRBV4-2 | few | CASSPIGTSGYEQYF | TGTGCCAGCAGCCCGATAGGGACTAGCGGCTACGAGCAGTACTTC
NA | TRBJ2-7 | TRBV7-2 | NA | CASSRHGSVYEQYF | TGTGCCAGCAGCCGCCATGGGAGCGTGTACGAGCAGTACTTC
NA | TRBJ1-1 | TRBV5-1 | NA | CASSLNGMNTEAFF | TGCGCCAGCAGCTTGAACGGGATGAACACTGAAGCTTTCTTT
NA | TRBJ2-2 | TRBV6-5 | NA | CASSSGEGTGELFF | TGTGCCAGCAGTTCAGGGGAGGGAACCGGGGAGCTGTTTTTT
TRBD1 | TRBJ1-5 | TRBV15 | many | CATSTTQGAANQPQHF | TGTGCCACCAGCACTACTCAGGGGGCCGCTAATCAGCCCCAGCATTTT
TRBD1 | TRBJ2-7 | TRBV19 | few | CASSDPGQGAYEQYF | TGTGCCAGTAGTGACCCGGGACAGGGGGCCTACGAGCAGTACTTC